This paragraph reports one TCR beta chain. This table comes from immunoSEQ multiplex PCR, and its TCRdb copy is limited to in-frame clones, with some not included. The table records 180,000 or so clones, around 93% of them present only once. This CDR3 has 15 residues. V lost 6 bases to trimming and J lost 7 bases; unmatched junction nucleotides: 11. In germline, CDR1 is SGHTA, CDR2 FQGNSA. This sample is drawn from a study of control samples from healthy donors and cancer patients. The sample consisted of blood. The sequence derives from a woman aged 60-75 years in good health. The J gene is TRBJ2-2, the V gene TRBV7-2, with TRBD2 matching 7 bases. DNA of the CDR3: TGTGCCAGCAGTTATAGAGGTCGGACTAGCGGGGAGCTGTTTTTT. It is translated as CASSYRGRTSGELFF.